This is a list of T cell receptor beta chains from one sample in a study of beta chain features in type 1 diabetes. Clones were read by immunoSEQ multiplex PCR, and TCRdb kept only the in-frame ones, dropping some. This repertoire shows 150,000 to 190,000 clones, 7.5% to 10% found once; its top ten account for 0.65%. What was sequenced was central memory CD4+ T cells from blood. These TCRs come from a young man in good health. Both conserved end residues are part of each CDR3. A D gene is named only where the DNA matches it firmly. Rows give clone size only sometimes, using once, few, many, or a class for an expanded clone.

clone_size,d_call,j_call,v_call,cdr3_aa,cdr3_nt
many,.,TRBJ2-1,TRBV28,CASSSTLPGREQFF,TGTGCCAGCAGTTCGACTCTACCGGGGAGGGAGCAGTTCTTC
few,.,TRBJ2-5,TRBV11-2,CASSSGLATQYF,TGTGCCAGCAGCTCAGGACTGGCGACCCAGTACTTC
.,.,TRBJ2-1,TRBV6-6,CASSPRTNYEQFF,TGTGCCAGCAGCCCCCGAACCAACTATGAGCAGTTCTTC
few,.,TRBJ1-5,TRBV30,CAWSRAGQSHQPQHF,TGTGCCTGGAGTCGCGCAGGACAAAGCCATCAGCCCCAGCATTTT
.,.,TRBJ1-1,TRBV5-1,CASRERTGRNTEAFF,TGCGCCAGCAGGGAAAGAACAGGGAGGAACACTGAAGCTTTCTTT
few,.,TRBJ2-1,TRBV29-1,CSVEGGKRWSSYNEQFF,TGCAGCGTTGAAGGAGGGAAGCGGTGGAGCTCCTACAATGAGCAGTTCTTC
few,.,TRBJ2-5,TRBV5-1,CASSLVGFLDETQYF,TGCGCCAGCAGCTTGGTCGGGTTTTTGGATGAGACCCAGTACTTC
.,TRBD2,TRBJ2-5,TRBV11-2,CASSLVSNGGVWRTQYF,TGTGCCAGCAGCTTAGTTTCCAACGGGGGGGTTTGGAGGACCCAGTACTTC
.,TRBD1,TRBJ1-1,TRBV9,CASSGGQGWGEAFF,TGTGCCAGCAGCGGGGGACAGGGTTGGGGTGAAGCTTTCTTT
.,TRBD1,TRBJ2-6,TRBV9,CASSRAGGPSGANVLTF,TGTGCCAGCAGCAGGGCAGGGGGACCGTCTGGGGCCAACGTCCTGACTTTC
few,TRBD1,TRBJ2-4,TRBV5-1,CASSPRRQGAGDIQYF,TGCGCCAGCAGCCCTAGACGACAGGGGGCAGGGGACATTCAGTACTTC
.,.,TRBJ1-1,TRBV12-5,CASADTGTEAFF,TGTGCTAGTGCCGATACAGGGACTGAAGCTTTCTTT
.,.,TRBJ2-3,TRBV6-1,CASSLLPFLTQYF,TGTGCCAGCAGTCTGCTACCATTTCTCACGCAGTATTTT
.,.,TRBJ1-5,TRBV23-1,CASSLQSPGYNQPQHF,TGCGCCAGCAGTCTTCAGTCCCCAGGGTACAATCAGCCCCAGCATTTT
.,TRBD2,TRBJ2-7,TRBV5-4,CASSPPGLAGHEQYF,TGTGCCAGCAGCCCGCCGGGACTAGCGGGCCACGAGCAGTACTTC
many,TRBD2,TRBJ2-1,TRBV5-6,CASSFDGGRAGNEQFF,TGTGCCAGCAGCTTTGATGGCGGGAGGGCCGGAAATGAGCAGTTCTTC
few,TRBD1,TRBJ1-3,TRBV6-5,CASSRRDRGNTIYF,TGTGCCAGCAGCCGCCGGGACAGAGGAAACACCATATATTTT
few,.,TRBJ2-2,TRBV11-2,CASSTLGGTGELFF,TGTGCCAGCAGCACACTAGGGGGAACCGGGGAGCTGTTTTTT
few,TRBD1,TRBJ2-2,TRBV19,CAGSRAGGFGELFF,TGTGCCGGGTCCAGGGCAGGGGGCTTCGGGGAGCTGTTTTTT
many,TRBD2,TRBJ2-3,TRBV29-1,CSVGSGVADTQYF,TGCAGCGTTGGTAGCGGGGTAGCAGATACGCAGTATTTT
.,.,TRBJ2-7,TRBV11-3,CASAVEDTGEQYF,TGTGCCAGCGCAGTGGAGGATACTGGGGAGCAGTACTTC
many,.,TRBJ2-5,TRBV18,CASSPQQEETQYF,TGTGCCAGCTCACCACAACAGGAAGAGACCCAGTACTTC
.,.,TRBJ2-2,TRBV5-8,CASSLDGGGELFF,TGTGCCAGCAGCTTGGATGGAGGCGGGGAGCTGTTTTTT
many,TRBD2,TRBJ2-3,TRBV11-2,CASSLVLAGKDTQYF,TGTGCCAGCAGCTTAGTGCTAGCGGGCAAAGATACGCAGTATTTT
.,.,TRBJ1-1,TRBV5-1,CASSFATVDTEAFF,TGCGCCAGCAGCTTCGCGACAGTAGACACTGAAGCTTTCTTT
few,.,TRBJ1-1,TRBV5-1,CASSLVGRQNTEAFF,TGCGCCAGCAGCTTGGTGGGCAGGCAGAACACTGAAGCTTTCTTT
few,.,TRBJ1-5,TRBV30,CAWSSGSGVQPQHF,TGTGCCTGGAGTTCGGGATCAGGGGTCCAGCCCCAGCATTTT
many,TRBD1,TRBJ1-2,TRBV7-2,CASRQGQGANYGYTF,TGTGCCAGCAGACAGGGACAGGGGGCAAACTATGGCTACACCTTC
.,.,TRBJ1-5,TRBV7-2,CASSLQEGGNQPQHF,TGTGCCAGCAGCTTGCAGGAGGGTGGCAATCAGCCCCAGCATTTT
.,.,TRBJ2-3,TRBV7-7,CASSPRTGGSTDTQYF,TGTGCTAGCAGCCCCCGGACAGGAGGGAGCACAGATACGCAGTATTTT
few,TRBD2,TRBJ2-5,TRBV7-9,CASSLTSGEETQYF,TGTGCCAGCAGCTTAACTAGCGGGGAAGAGACCCAGTACTTC
.,TRBD1,TRBJ1-2,TRBV7-3,CASSLAGGASYGYTF,TGTGCCAGCAGCTTGGCAGGGGGCGCCAGCTATGGCTACACCTTC
.,.,TRBJ2-2,TRBV11-2,CASSFVGVPLAGELFF,TGTGCCAGCAGCTTCGTCGGGGTCCCTCTTGCCGGGGAGCTGTTTTTT
.,TRBD2,TRBJ2-1,TRBV5-1,CASSSTSGSHNEQFF,TGCGCCAGCAGTTCGACTAGCGGGAGCCACAATGAGCAGTTCTTC
.,TRBD1,TRBJ2-1,TRBV28,CASSLPYGTGGGEQFF,TGTGCCAGCAGTTTACCATACGGGACAGGGGGCGGTGAGCAGTTCTTC
many,TRBD1,TRBJ1-2,TRBV29-1,CSAEPRDRVYGYTF,TGCAGCGCTGAGCCTCGGGACAGGGTCTATGGCTACACCTTC
few,TRBD2,TRBJ2-3,TRBV18,CASSPRGTSGSADTQYF,TGTGCCAGCTCACCCCGAGGGACTAGCGGGAGTGCTGATACGCAGTATTTT
few,TRBD2,TRBJ2-1,TRBV10-3,CAISDGLAGVLFF,TGTGCCATCAGTGACGGACTAGCGGGAGTGCTCTTCTTC
.,.,TRBJ2-3,TRBV7-3,CASSPSRDTQYF,TGTGCCAGCAGCCCCAGTCGCGATACGCAGTATTTT
few,.,TRBJ2-1,TRBV11-2,CASSLDLGNEQFF,TGTGCCAGCAGCTTAGATCTCGGCAATGAGCAGTTCTTC
.,.,TRBJ1-4,TRBV5-1,CASSGGATNEKLFF,TGCGCCAGCAGCGGCGGGGCGACTAATGAAAAACTGTTTTTT
.,.,TRBJ2-3,TRBV27,CASSSRLLWSDTQYF,TGTGCCAGCAGTTCCAGGCTCCTTTGGTCAGATACGCAGTATTTT
few,.,TRBJ1-4,TRBV5-6,CASSLGGSGEKLFF,TGTGCCAGCAGCTTGGGCGGGTCCGGTGAAAAACTGTTTTTT
many,.,TRBJ1-1,TRBV4-3,CASSQRSDTEAFF,TGCGCCAGCAGCCAAAGATCGGACACTGAAGCTTTCTTT
few,.,TRBJ2-7,TRBV4-2,CASSQGPGHSYEQYF,TGTGCCAGCAGCCAAGGTCCGGGACATAGCTACGAGCAGTACTTC
.,TRBD2,TRBJ2-7,TRBV27,CASHRGLAGIYEQYF,TGTGCCAGCCACAGGGGACTAGCGGGGATCTACGAGCAGTACTTC
few,.,TRBJ2-2,TRBV4-3,CASSQTSRQAGWDTGELFF,TGCGCCAGCAGCCAAACCTCCCGACAGGCCGGTTGGGACACCGGGGAGCTGTTTTTT
many,.,TRBJ2-5,TRBV28,CASSPGRRSTETQYF,TGTGCCAGCAGCCCCGGCAGGCGAAGCACAGAGACCCAGTACTTC
few,TRBD2,TRBJ2-7,TRBV5-6,CASSWGGRYEQYF,TGTGCCAGCAGCTGGGGGGGTCGGTACGAGCAGTACTTC
few,TRBD2,TRBJ2-1,TRBV9,CASSAWGGNSYNEQFF,TGTGCCAGCAGCGCATGGGGGGGAAACTCCTACAATGAGCAGTTCTTC
.,.,TRBJ2-3,TRBV11-2,CASSFRGVGGTQYF,TGTGCCAGCAGCTTCAGGGGGGTTGGGGGTACGCAGTATTTT
few,TRBD2,TRBJ2-7,TRBV10-3,CAISARLAGDLSYEQYF,TGTGCCATCAGTGCACGACTAGCGGGGGACCTCTCCTACGAGCAGTACTTC
.,.,TRBJ1-1,TRBV15,CATSTFNWGRRAFF,TGTGCCACCAGCACCTTCAATTGGGGGCGCCGGGCTTTCTTT